Listed below are T cell receptor beta chains from one sample, sequenced in a study of T cell changes during pregnancy in multiple sclerosis. Produced via immunoSEQ multiplex PCR; TCRdb's table is partial and in-frame only. The table has 76,000 or so clones, roughly 95% seen once. The sequencing used peripheral blood, collected in the second trimester of pregnancy. The origin of the receptors is a female donor in good health, enrolled as a control in a pregnancy study. Each CDR3 is given with its conserved first and last residue. D genes are given only for firm matches.

v_call: TRBV2; d_call: TRBD1; cdr3_aa: CASSATGGTEAFF
v_call: TRBV5-1; d_call: NA; cdr3_aa: CASSLAGDQPQHF
v_call: TRBV7-3; d_call: NA; cdr3_aa: CASSPSRDSGNTIYF
v_call: TRBV4-1; d_call: TRBD2; cdr3_aa: CASSQEPVGTSGDSYNEQFF
v_call: TRBV25-1; d_call: NA; cdr3_aa: CASSAAGNTIYF
v_call: TRBV4-3; d_call: TRBD1; cdr3_aa: CASSQDLGQGFNQPQHF
v_call: TRBV2; d_call: TRBD1; cdr3_aa: CASKIGGTGTGELFF
v_call: TRBV7-6; d_call: NA; cdr3_aa: CASAQGGVNTEAFF
v_call: TRBV5-4; d_call: NA; cdr3_aa: CASSLFYPDTQYF
v_call: TRBV7-9; d_call: NA; cdr3_aa: CASSYLRTEAFF
v_call: TRBV6-1; d_call: NA; cdr3_aa: CASTRQNTDTQYF
v_call: TRBV7-9; d_call: TRBD1; cdr3_aa: CASSLQGAYGYTF
v_call: TRBV6-6; d_call: TRBD1; cdr3_aa: CASTLGQGKTEAFF
v_call: TRBV11-2; d_call: TRBD2; cdr3_aa: CASSLVAEASGDEQYF
v_call: TRBV6-1; d_call: NA; cdr3_aa: CASSGRGDSYGYTF
v_call: TRBV6-1; d_call: TRBD2; cdr3_aa: CASSEAGGGVSNEQFF
v_call: TRBV18; d_call: NA; cdr3_aa: CASSPDRVEAFF
v_call: TRBV4-3; d_call: TRBD2; cdr3_aa: CASSQDTSGGGVTQYF
v_call: TRBV2; d_call: TRBD1; cdr3_aa: CASSRSPGTGSGYTF
v_call: TRBV11-2; d_call: NA; cdr3_aa: CASSLMSDSLPYEQYF